The source of this T cell receptor beta chain is a study of blood T cell repertoires in COVID-19. Study at large: The cDNA or gDNA used as material had been derived from T cells, B-cell-depleted T cells, or PBMCs.

The CDR3 totals 15 residues. Germline loops: CDR1 WSHSY, CDR2 SAAADI. Trimming took off 2 bases at V and 5 bases at J, with 15 bases between the two ends. Study processing details: Amplification with reference gene primers provided the estimates of nucleated cell counts. The method was immunoSEQ multiplex PCR; TCRdb's version includes in-frame clones alone and lacks a portion of them. V and J calls and clone size are as listed in that table; D and trimming were resolved from the DNA. The sample carries some 74,000 clones, 65% to 90% recorded once. The rearrangement joins TRBV10-2 to TRBJ1-2; D perhaps matches TRBD1 (5 bases). Specimen: peripheral blood. The clonotype comes from a man older than 75 with acute or convalescent COVID-19. The CDR3 DNA sequence: TGCGCCAGCAGTGAGGACAGCCAGTTAGTTTATGGCTACACCTTC. This translates into CASSEDSQLVYGYTF.